This T cell receptor beta chain was captured by sequencing in a study of shared clonotypes between healthy human individuals. Study-wide results and caveats: Among non-shared clonotypes, generation probabilities were lower than among those shared by all four donors.

Those who donated were healthy HIV-negative adults, with no recent acute infections or vaccinations reported. The authors divided CD4+ cells into CD45RA+ naive and CD45RA-negative memory subsets. Trimming pared 8 bases from V and 6 bases from J, leaving 16 bases between. Germline lookup yields CDR1 MDHEN and CDR2 SYDVKM. The CDR3 totals 14 residues. As to this clone: Its target is unknown.

Sequencing was at deep level. Measured with immunoSEQ multiplex PCR; TCRdb has only the in-frame clones, and not every one. The sample contains a few million clones, 85% to 95% of which appear only once. Sequenced: naive CD4+ T cells from PBMCs. This sample's subset: CD45RA+ positively selected. The clonotype comes from a man between 18 and 29 years old in good health. Some clones in this sample may be carry-over from other donors' samples. The chain combines TRBV28 with TRBJ1-4; D possibly corresponds to TRBD1 (6 bases). CDR3 residues: CASGLIRGYEKLFF. CDR3 nucleotide sequence: TGTGCCAGCGGCCTGATAAGGGGGTATGAAAAACTGTTTTTT.